The clone carrying this T cell receptor beta chain was recorded once. No antigen is known for it. V was clipped by 0 bases and J by 11 bases, with 10 bases between them. Germline CDR1 is MGHRA and CDR2 is YSYEKL. The CDR3 runs 12 residues. The data belong to a study of T cell therapy after organ transplantation. Across the study: Therapy products were autologous CMV-specific T cells, peptide-expanded for roughly two weeks. Of some 10 patients, eight responded clinically and two did not. 20 to 29 weeks after therapy completion, long-term post-therapy blood was collected. Study results and limitations: Lower pretherapy CD8 clonality went with larger post-therapy fold change.

The table came from immunoSEQ multiplex PCR; TCRdb's copy has only in-frame clones and leaves some out. The data contain around 19,000 clones, about 83% of them seen just once; the ten biggest clones take up under 45%. Time point defined: 20-29 weeks after completion of therapy. The input for sequencing was CD8+ T cells from blood, taken after autologous CMV-specific T cell therapy. The source is a human patient who had received a solid organ transplant and had CMV disease. Some T cells could come from the graft donor. The chain uses TRBV4-1 and TRBJ2-5; the D gene is possibly TRBD2 (5 bases). Written as DNA, the CDR3 is TGCGCCAGCAGCCAAGACGGTAGGGAGCAGTACTTC. It specifies CASSQDGREQYF.